This is a list of T cell receptor beta chains from one sample in a study of cytomegalovirus exposure and HLA in healthy donors. Clones were sequenced by immunoSEQ multiplex PCR, and TCRdb holds only the in-frame ones, with some missing. The data show about 130,000 clones, and the top ten clones hold 1.5% to 2%. Sequencing was performed on PBMCs. Source of these receptors: a middle-aged woman in good health and CMV-seropositive. Each CDR3 is given with its conserved first and last residue. A D gene is named only where the DNA matches it firmly.

CDR3 protein,CDR3 DNA,J gene,D gene,V gene
CASSQGPGAAYEQYF,TGCGCCAGCAGCCAAGGTCCGGGAGCAGCCTACGAGCAGTACTTC,TRBJ2-7,NA,TRBV4-1
CASSGPPGGRTEAFF,TGTGCCAGCAGCGGCCCTCCGGGGGGAAGGACTGAAGCTTTCTTT,TRBJ1-1,NA,TRBV28
CASSYRTSGRAMFRNEQFF,TGCGCCAGCAGCTACCGGACTAGCGGGAGGGCTATGTTTAGGAATGAGCAGTTCTTC,TRBJ2-1,TRBD2,TRBV5-1
CAAGTAPTGANVLTF,TGTGCTGCCGGGACAGCTCCCACTGGGGCCAACGTCCTGACTTTC,TRBJ2-6,TRBD1,TRBV19
CASSSGRLEPYEQYF,TGTGCCAGCAGTTCAGGCAGACTAGAGCCCTACGAGCAGTACTTC,TRBJ2-7,NA,TRBV28
CATGRERNQPQHF,TGTGCCACCGGACGGGAGCGCAATCAGCCCCAGCATTTT,TRBJ1-5,NA,TRBV10-3
CASSGQGSQNTGELFF,TGTGCCAGCAGCGGACAGGGGTCTCAGAACACCGGGGAGCTGTTTTTT,TRBJ2-2,TRBD1,TRBV7-8
CASSLVSGGGIYEQYF,TGTGCCAGCAGCTTAGTATCGGGGGGAGGCATCTACGAGCAGTACTTC,TRBJ2-7,TRBD2,TRBV7-2
CASSASGSSYNEQFF,TGTGCCAGCAGTGCTAGCGGAAGCTCCTACAATGAGCAGTTCTTC,TRBJ2-1,TRBD2,TRBV28
CASSDTGGAETQYF,TGTGCCAGCAGTGATACAGGGGGCGCGGAGACCCAGTACTTC,TRBJ2-5,TRBD1,TRBV6-1
CASSPQSGVDEQFF,TGCGCCAGCAGCCCCCAATCCGGGGTGGATGAGCAGTTCTTC,TRBJ2-1,NA,TRBV4-3